Here is one T cell receptor (beta chain) with its context. Germline loops: CDR1 MGHDK, CDR2 SYGVNS. The CDR3 has 14 residues. The donors, nominally healthy at sampling, likely had unrecorded immune exposures. Vbeta (60) and Jbeta (13) primers were used in the PCR. Clones were read by immunoSEQ multiplex PCR, and TCRdb kept only the in-frame ones, dropping some. The sample lists 150,000 to 200,000 clones, approximately 79% occurring once. The entry originates in a study of cytomegalovirus exposure and HLA in healthy donors. The source material was PBMCs. The chain uses TRBV25-1 and TRBJ2-5, with no clear D. The J call may be in error: the DNA end matches TRBJ2-7 better. This sequence was found in a woman aged 40-49 years in good health and CMV-seronegative. CDR3 protein: CASSDLVGSYEQYF. CDR3 sequence (DNA): TGTGCCAGCAGTGACCTAGTTGGCTCCTACGAGCAGTACTTC.